These 18 T cell receptor beta chains originate from one sample sequenced in a study of response to subunit inactivated influenza vaccine. TCRdb itself ran the RT-PCR reads through MiXCR, one entry per CDR3 protein. The table lists 500,000 to 600,000 distinct CDR3 sequences, 7.6% of them singletons. The specimen was PBMCs from blood, collected around 25 months after vaccination. These receptors all stem from a man aged 45-69 years who received an inactivated influenza vaccine.

The chain carries TRBV6-2 or TRBV6-3 and TRBJ1-2, with TRBD1 matching 7 bases. Looked up from germline, CDR1 is MNHEY and CDR2 is SVGEGT. Germline trimming cut 6 bases from V and 7 bases from J; bases unmatched to any gene: 14. The CDR3 loop spans 15 amino acids. Here the CDR3 DNA reads TGTGCCAGCAGCCGACAGGGAGGAGGAGTACGTGGCTACACCTTC. It is translated as CASSRQGGGVRGYTF.

This clonotype was observed a few times. The V call is TRBV20-1, the J call TRBJ1-2; D may be TRBD1 (6 bases). The CDR3 spans 14 residues. Germline assignment: CDR1 DFQATT and CDR2 SNEGSKA (reference sequence). V lost 4 bases and J 4 bases, leaving 16 bases between the germline ends. CDR3 coding DNA: TGCAGTGCTATAGAGACCGGGACAACCTATGGCTACACCTTC. It is translated as CSAIETGTTYGYTF.

In this sample, this clonotype turned up a few times. The rearrangement uses TRBV18 and TRBJ2-7; the match to TRBD2 covers 8 bases. CDR1 is KGHSH and CDR2 is LQKENI in the germline V gene. Losses at the gene ends were 6 bases for V and 0 bases for J; bases not matched to a gene: 4. The length of the CDR3 is 14 residues. The CDR3: CASSRSGGSYEQYF. The CDR3 region has the DNA TGTGCCAGCTCCCGCAGCGGGGGCTCCTACGAGCAGTACTTC.

The J gene is TRBJ2-7, the V gene TRBV28; D call uncertain. The CDR3 runs to 11 residues. The V end was cut by 5 bases, the J end by 6 bases, with 8 bases between. CDR1 and CDR2 (germline): MDHEN, SYDVKM. The CDR3 sequence: CASSKAFEQYF. As DNA, the CDR3 is TGTGCCAGCAGTAAAGCCTTCGAGCAGTACTTC.

In this sample, this clonotype turned up a few times. CDR3 DNA sequence: TGTGCCAGCAGTTCGGACAGTCGATCCTACAATGAGCAGTTCTTC. Encoded protein: CASSSDSRSYNEQFF. The rearrangement uses TRBV7-2 and TRBJ2-1; weak D call: TRBD1 (6 bases). The germline V gene encodes CDR1 SGHTA and CDR2 FQGNSA. The CDR3 is 15 residues long. Trimming removed 6 bases at V and 1 base at J, with 13 bases between.

Ten or more counts support this clonotype. The V and J genes are TRBV7-8 and TRBJ2-3, with 11 bases lining up with TRBD2. V was pared by 4 bases and J by 10 bases, with 7 bases of the junction left unmatched. CDR1 is SGHVS, CDR2 FQNEAQ, per germline. This CDR3 has 14 amino acids. The CDR3 here is CASSSSPGLAAQYF. The CDR3, as DNA: TGTGCCAGCAGCTCCAGTCCGGGACTAGCGGCGCAGTATTTT. The full variable domain, with the rest looked up from reference TRBV7-8 and TRBJ2-3, is GAGVSQSPRYKVAKRGQDVALRCDPISGHVSLFWYQQALGQGPEFLTYFQNEAQLDKSGLPSDRFFAERPEGSVSTLKIQRTQQEDSAVYLCASSSSPGLAAQYFGPGTRLTVL.

The CDR3 spells CASSPSTGGQETQYF. In DNA form, the CDR3 reads TGTGCCAGCTCACCGTCGACAGGGGGCCAAGAGACCCAGTACTTC. The chain joins TRBV18 to TRBJ2-5; TRBD1 aligns across 9 bases. The V segment lost 3 bases and the J segment 1 base; nucleotides outside the gene matches: 3. The CDR3 has 15 amino acids. CDR1 is KGHSH, CDR2 LQKENI, per germline. The variable domain in full, completed from reference TRBV18 and TRBJ2-5, reads NAGVMQNPRHLVRRRGQEARLRCSPMKGHSHVYWYRQLPEEGLKFMVYLQKENIIDESGMPKERFSAEFPKEGPSILRIQQVVRGDSAAYFCASSPSTGGQETQYFGPGTRLLVL.

The CDR3 here is CASSLYISSSRNEQFF. CDR3 DNA: TGCGCCAGCAGCTTGTATATTAGTAGCAGTCGAAATGAGCAGTTCTTC. The V call is TRBV5-1, the J call TRBJ2-1; D remains ambiguous. Trimming stripped 1 base from V and 7 bases from J, with 18 bases between. Germline V CDR1 and CDR2: SGHRS, YFSETQ. The CDR3 is made up of 16 amino acids.

This clonotype was seen a handful of times. This sequence joins TRBV4-2 and TRBJ2-7; possible D gene TRBD1, 6 bases. The CDR3 contains 13 residues. Germline assignment: CDR1 LGHNA and CDR2 YNFKEQ. Trimming pared 5 bases from V and 3 bases from J, leaving 11 bases between. The CDR3 DNA reads as TGTGCCAGCAGCGCAGAGACAGGCTACGAGCAGTACTTC. This gives the protein CASSAETGYEQYF.

This clonotype was seen many times. The chain links TRBV7-6 to TRBJ2-7; TRBD1 might be the D (8 bases). Germline CDR1 reads SGHVS; CDR2 reads FNYEAQ. The CDR3 sequence is 15 residues long. Trimming removed 0 bases from V and 1 base from J, with 10 bases in between. In DNA form, the CDR3 reads TGTGCCAGCAGCTTAGCACAGGGGGGGTCCTACGAGCAGTACTTC. It encodes CASSLAQGGSYEQYF.

This clonotype was counted only a few times. V is TRBV29-1 and J is TRBJ2-7; possibly TRBD1 for D (6 bases). CDR3 size: 12 residues. Deletions cut 6 bases from V and 2 bases from J, with 11 bases between. CDR1 SQVTM and CDR2 ANQGSEA come from the germline V gene. The CDR3 region is CSVTQGPYEQYF. CDR3 nucleotides: TGCAGCGTGACACAGGGACCCTACGAGCAGTACTTC.

J is TRBJ2-1 and V is TRBV12-3 or TRBV12-4; D call uncertain. Trimming took off 6 bases at V and 9 bases at J, with 15 bases between the two ends. This CDR3 is 13 amino acids long. CDR3 residues: CASSPVSLSEQFF. DNA for the CDR3: TGTGCCAGCAGCCCGGTGTCGCTTAGTGAGCAGTTCTTC.

V gene TRBV4-1 combines with J gene TRBJ2-3; D is undetermined. The CDR3 is 17 residues long. Germline V CDR1 and CDR2: MGHRA, YSYEKL. V was pared by 0 bases and J by 0 bases, with 13 bases between. The CDR3 protein is CASSQEWYHSSTDTQYF. CDR3 bases: TGCGCCAGCAGCCAAGAGTGGTACCATTCTAGCACAGATACGCAGTATTTT.

This clonotype came up many times. The chain carries TRBV7-2 and TRBJ2-3; 8 nucleotides align to TRBD2. V lost 5 bases to trimming and J lost 3 bases; unmatched junction nucleotides: 13. The V gene's germline CDR1 is SGHTA and CDR2 FQGNSA. This CDR3 is built from 17 residues. The CDR3 region is CASSPSALAGRTDTQYF. In nucleotides, the CDR3 is TGTGCCAGCAGCCCTAGCGCATTAGCGGGGAGAACAGATACGCAGTATTTT.

CDR3 coding DNA: TGTGCCAGCAGCGTAGACTGGGCAGCCAAAACCTACGAGCAGTACTTC. Its translation is CASSVDWAAKTYEQYF. The chain is built from TRBV9 and TRBJ2-7; no clear D. The V end lost 0 bases, the J end lost 2 bases, and 15 bases lay between the germline ends. Germline V CDR1 and CDR2: SGDLS, YYNGEE. This CDR3 is built from 16 residues.

This clonotype was observed a few times. The chain combines TRBV4-3 with TRBJ2-7; no clear D gene. V was clipped by 1 base and J by 4 bases, with 14 bases between them. The CDR3 spans 15 residues. Germline V gene sequence: CDR1 LGHNA, CDR2 YSLEER. CDR3 protein: CASSQVRGLVYEQYF. CDR3 nucleotide sequence: TGCGCCAGCAGCCAAGTGCGCGGTTTGGTATACGAGCAGTACTTC.

This chain links TRBV7-6 with TRBJ2-3; 11 nucleotides agree with TRBD2. Germline CDR1 and CDR2: SGHVS and FNYEAQ. The CDR3 covers 16 residues. The V segment lost 4 bases and the J segment 3 bases; nucleotides outside the gene matches: 6. CDR3 nucleotides: TGTGCCAGCAGCTCTCAACCTAGCGGGAGGACAGATACGCAGTATTTT. Translation: CASSSQPSGRTDTQYF.

The chain joins TRBV12-3 or TRBV12-4 to TRBJ2-2; D possibly corresponds to TRBD2 (5 bases). The CDR3 is 14 residues long. The ends were cut back, 3 bases at V and 5 bases at J, with 10 bases in the middle. CDR3 sequence: CASSLYGRTGELFF. CDR3 nucleotide sequence: TGTGCCAGCAGTTTGTATGGGAGAACCGGGGAGCTGTTTTTT.